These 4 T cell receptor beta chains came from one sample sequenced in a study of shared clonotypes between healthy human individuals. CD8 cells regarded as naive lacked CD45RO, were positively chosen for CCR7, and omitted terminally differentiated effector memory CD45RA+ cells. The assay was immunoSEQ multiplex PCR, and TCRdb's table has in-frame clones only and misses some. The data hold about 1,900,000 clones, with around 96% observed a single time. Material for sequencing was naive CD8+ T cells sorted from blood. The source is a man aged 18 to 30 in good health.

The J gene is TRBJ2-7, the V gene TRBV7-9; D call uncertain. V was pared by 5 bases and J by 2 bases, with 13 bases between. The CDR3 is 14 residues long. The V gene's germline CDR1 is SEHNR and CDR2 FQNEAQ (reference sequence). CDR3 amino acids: CASSIRTDPYEQYF. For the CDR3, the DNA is TGTGCCAGCAGCATCCGGACGGACCCCTACGAGCAGTACTTC.

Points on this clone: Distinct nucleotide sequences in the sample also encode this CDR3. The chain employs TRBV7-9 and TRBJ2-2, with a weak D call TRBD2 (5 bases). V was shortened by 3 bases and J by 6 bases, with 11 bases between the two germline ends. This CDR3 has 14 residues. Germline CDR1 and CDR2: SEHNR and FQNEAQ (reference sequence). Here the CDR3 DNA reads TGTGCCAGCAGCTTCTCTGAGGGCCCCGGGGAGCTGTTTTTT. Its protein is CASSFSEGPGELFF.

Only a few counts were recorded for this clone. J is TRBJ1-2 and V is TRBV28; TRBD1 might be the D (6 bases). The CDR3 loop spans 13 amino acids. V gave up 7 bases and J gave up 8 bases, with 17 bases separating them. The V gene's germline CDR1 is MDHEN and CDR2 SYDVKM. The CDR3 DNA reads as TGTGCCAGCACCCCTCGGGGGACATTGGGCTACACCTTC. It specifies CASTPRGTLGYTF.

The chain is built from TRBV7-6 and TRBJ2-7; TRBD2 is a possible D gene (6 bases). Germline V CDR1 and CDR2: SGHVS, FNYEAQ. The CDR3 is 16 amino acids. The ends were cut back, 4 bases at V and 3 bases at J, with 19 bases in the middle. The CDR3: CASSSATGEALYEQYF. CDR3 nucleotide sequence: TGTGCCAGCAGCTCCGCTACGGGGGAAGCCCTCTACGAGCAGTACTTC.